This T cell receptor (beta chain) stems from a study of blood T cell repertoires in COVID-19. Across the whole study: From the United States, Italy and Spain came samples of acute and convalescent COVID-19. Sample material is recorded as cDNA or gDNA derived from T cells, B-cell-depleted T cells, or PBMCs.

The CDR3 loop spans 16 amino acids. Germline CDR1 reads SGHRS; CDR2 reads YFSETQ. Trimming took 3 bases from V and 5 from J, leaving 17 bases between them. Only in-frame clones appear in the TCRdb table, and some are missing; sequencing was by immunoSEQ multiplex PCR. The table has approximately 170,000 clones, around 84% seen once. The source is a woman in her 70s with COVID-19, enrolled during active disease. The sample consisted of peripheral blood. V is TRBV5-1 and J is TRBJ2-2; a weak D match, TRBD1 (5 bases). Here the CDR3 DNA reads TGCGCCAGCAGCTGGGCCGGGTTAGGGGATACCGGGGAGCTGTTTTTT. Translation gives CASSWAGLGDTGELFF. The full variable domain, with the rest looked up from reference TRBV5-1 and TRBJ2-2, is KAGVTQTPRYLIKTRGQQVTLSCSPISGHRSVSWYQQTPGQGLQFLFEYFSETQRNKGNFPGRFSGRQFSNSRSEMNVSTLELGDSALYLCASSWAGLGDTGELFFGEGSRLTVL.